The rows below give T cell receptor beta chains drawn from one sample of a study of blood T cells in healthy people across ages. TCRdb independently ran MiXCR on the 5' RACE reads; one entry per CDR3 protein. The sample consists of hundreds of thousands of distinct CDR3 sequences, about 48% of them appearing once. The specimen was blood. The source of these receptors is an older man in good health. The CDR3 runs from the conserved cysteine through the conserved F or W. The D gene is left open where the match is weak. Clone size is given for some rows only: seen once, a few or many times, or a class if the clone is expanded.

D	size	V	J	DNA	CDR3
-	-	TRBV6-5	TRBJ1-6	TGTGCCAGCGGTAAGGGGGGGTCCTATAATTCACCCCTCCACTTT	CASGKGGSYNSPLHF
TRBD1	few	TRBV20-1	TRBJ1-2	TGCAGTGCTAGTGATGCCTCGGACAGGGGAAAAACCTATGGCTACACCTTC	CSASDASDRGKTYGYTF
-	-	TRBV6-5	TRBJ2-7	TGTGCCAGCAGTTGGGGGGGCCCCTACGAGCAGTACTTC	CASSWGGPYEQYF
TRBD1	-	TRBV12-3/TRBV12-4	TRBJ2-7	TGTGCCAGCAGCGTCGGCCCGGCCGGGACAGGGGATTTCGAGCAGTACTTC	CASSVGPAGTGDFEQYF
-	-	TRBV5-1	TRBJ1-2	TGCGCCAGCAGCTTTGGGCCCCCTCCCCAAGGCTACACCTTC	CASSFGPPPQGYTF
-	-	TRBV7-2	TRBJ2-1	TGTGCCAGCAGCTTAAGGGGGGAGACCCAAGTCTGGGTGGACGAGCAGTTCTTC	CASSLRGETQVWVDEQFF
-	few	TRBV29-1	TRBJ1-2	TGCAGCGGACAAAGCACTTATGGCTACACCTTC	CSGQSTYGYTF
TRBD2	-	TRBV4-2	TRBJ2-5	TGTGCCAGCAGCCAAGTTCCAGCGGGAGGGCCGGGCAATGAGCAGTACTTC	CASSQVPAGGPGNEQYF
-	few	TRBV20-1	TRBJ1-1	TGCAGTGCGGCAGGCCCTGCTTTCTTT	CSAAGPAFF
-	-	TRBV3-1	TRBJ1-5	TGTGCCAGCAGCCAAGTTGGAGGGCCCCAGCATTTT	CASSQVGGPQHF
TRBD1	few	TRBV3-1	TRBJ1-2	TGTGCCAGCAGCCATCGGACAGGGGGCGTCTATGGCTACACCTTC	CASSHRTGGVYGYTF
-	-	TRBV5-5	TRBJ2-7	TGTGCCAGCAGCTCCATGGCCGGGTCCAACTACGAGCAGTACTTC	CASSSMAGSNYEQYF
-	few	TRBV6-1	TRBJ2-1	TGTGCCAGCAGTGTGGGATCGAGGAGGAGCTCCTACAATGAGCAGTTCTTC	CASSVGSRRSSYNEQFF
-	-	TRBV6-6	TRBJ2-7	TGTGCCAGCAGTTACTCGACTCACATCAAATCCTACGAGCAGTACTTC	CASSYSTHIKSYEQYF
TRBD1	-	TRBV2	TRBJ2-7	TGTGCCAGCAGTGAAGCGGGGACAGGGGGATGGTACGAGCAGTACTTC	CASSEAGTGGWYEQYF
TRBD1	-	TRBV6-5	TRBJ1-6	TGTGCCAGCAGTTACGGACAGGGACGCTCACCCCTCCACTTT	CASSYGQGRSPLHF
-	many	TRBV7-9	TRBJ1-2	TGTGCCAGCAGTATAGGGGTAAACTATGGCTACACCTTC	CASSIGVNYGYTF
-	-	TRBV5-1	TRBJ1-6	TGCGCCAGCAGCTTCTTACAGGGAGCGAATTCACCCCTCCACTTT	CASSFLQGANSPLHF
-	-	TRBV20-1	TRBJ2-1	TGCAGTGCTACTCCCAGGCAGGGTCCCTACAATGAGCAGTTCTTC	CSATPRQGPYNEQFF
-	-	TRBV7-2	TRBJ2-1	TGTGCCAGCAGCTTTGCGACTAGTAGTCTTGAGCAGTTCTTC	CASSFATSSLEQFF
-	-	TRBV2	TRBJ1-1	TGTGCCAGCAGGATAATATCCGAACGGACTGAAGCTTTCTTT	CASRIISERTEAFF
-	-	TRBV7-8	TRBJ1-6	TGTGCCAGCAGCTTATTAGTCGCCTATCATTCACCCTTCCACTTT	CASSLLVAYHSPFHF
-	-	TRBV20-1	TRBJ2-1	TGCAGTGCCCAGAAGGACACTTACAATGAGCAGTTCTTC	CSAQKDTYNEQFF
TRBD1	-	TRBV7-8	TRBJ2-1	TGTGCCAGCAGCCCAAGGACAGGCTATTCCTACAATGAGCAGTTCTTC	CASSPRTGYSYNEQFF
TRBD2	-	TRBV12-3/TRBV12-4	TRBJ2-1	TGTGCCAGCAGCCCGGGAGGGGTAGCGGCTATATCCTACAATGAGCAGTTCTTC	CASSPGGVAAISYNEQFF
-	-	TRBV12-3/TRBV12-4	TRBJ2-3	TGTGCCAGCAGTTTCAGCAAAGGGGGCACAGATACGCAGTATTTT	CASSFSKGGTDTQYF